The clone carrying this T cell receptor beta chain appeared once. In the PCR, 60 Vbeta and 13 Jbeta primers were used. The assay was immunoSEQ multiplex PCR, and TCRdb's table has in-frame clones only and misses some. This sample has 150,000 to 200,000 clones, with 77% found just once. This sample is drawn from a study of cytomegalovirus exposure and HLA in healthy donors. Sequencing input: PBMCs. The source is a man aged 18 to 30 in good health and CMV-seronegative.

CDR3 protein: CASRDRASGANVLTF. CDR3 nucleotides: TGTGCCAGCCGGGACAGAGCCTCTGGGGCCAACGTCCTGACTTTC. This chain connects TRBV19 to TRBJ2-6, with 7 bases aligning to TRBD1. Germline loops: CDR1 LNHDA, CDR2 SQIVND (reference sequence). V dropped 9 bases and J dropped 0; count of bases not matched to a gene: 5. This CDR3 is built from 15 residues.